This T cell receptor (beta chain) was identified during a study of T cell responses to AZD1222 COVID-19 vaccine. The data were produced by immunoSEQ multiplex PCR, yet TCRdb's version contains in-frame clones alone and is incomplete. The repertoire holds more than 150,000 clones, with about 90% as singletons. The CDR3 is 15 residues long. CDR1 is SQVTM and CDR2 is ANQGSEA in the germline V gene. The V segment lost 6 bases and the J segment 2 bases; nucleotides outside the gene matches: 6. This sample comprised peripheral blood, obtained 28 days after the second AZD1222 dose. This receptor was obtained from an adult who received the AZD1222 COVID-19 vaccine. The chain is built from TRBV29-1 and TRBJ2-5; TRBD2 aligns across 13 bases. CDR3: CSVGLAGVRQETQYF. Here the CDR3 DNA reads TGCAGCGTCGGACTAGCGGGAGTGCGGCAAGAGACCCAGTACTTC.